The T cell receptor beta chain described here comes from a study of T cells in Graves' hyperthyroidism and ophthalmopathy. Study results and limitations: Most thyroid clonotypes that were expanded above 0.001 also turned up in blood. A median about 6.2 months before onset, the model predicted ophthalmopathy.

This clonotype was recorded at least ten times. Its antigen is unidentified. Amplified TCR beta CDR3 regions came from RNA transcripts. Using the HTBI primer set, a first-round RT-PCR was run on the TCR CDR3. One entry per CDR3 protein, called by TCRdb with MiXCR from the multiplex PCR reads. The profile shows 350,000 to 400,000 distinct CDR3 sequences, about 18% of them singletons. Germline loops: CDR1 LGHDT, CDR2 YNNKEL (reference sequence). J was trimmed by 6 bases and V by 3 bases; bases with no gene match: 12. This CDR3 has 16 amino acids. The source material was blood. V and J are TRBV3-1 and TRBJ2-7, with 9 bases aligning to TRBD2. The clonotype was recovered from a woman in her late teens or twenties with Graves' hyperthyroidism. CDR3 in amino acids: CASSHGSAGGKGEQYF. CDR3 coding DNA: TGTGCCAGCAGCCATGGTTCAGCGGGGGGTAAGGGCGAGCAGTACTTC.